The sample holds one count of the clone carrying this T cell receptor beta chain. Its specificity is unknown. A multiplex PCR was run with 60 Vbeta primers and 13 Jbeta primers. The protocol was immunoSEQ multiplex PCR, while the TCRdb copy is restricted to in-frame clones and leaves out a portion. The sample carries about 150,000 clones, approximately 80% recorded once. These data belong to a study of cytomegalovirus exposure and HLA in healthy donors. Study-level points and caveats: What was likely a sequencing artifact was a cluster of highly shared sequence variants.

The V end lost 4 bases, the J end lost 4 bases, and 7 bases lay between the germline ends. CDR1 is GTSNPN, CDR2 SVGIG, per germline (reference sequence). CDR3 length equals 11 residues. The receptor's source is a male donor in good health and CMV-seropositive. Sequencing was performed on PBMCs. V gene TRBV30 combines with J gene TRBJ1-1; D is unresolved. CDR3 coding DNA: TGTGCCTGGAATAGCGGCACTGAAGCTTTCTTT. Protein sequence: CAWNSGTEAFF.